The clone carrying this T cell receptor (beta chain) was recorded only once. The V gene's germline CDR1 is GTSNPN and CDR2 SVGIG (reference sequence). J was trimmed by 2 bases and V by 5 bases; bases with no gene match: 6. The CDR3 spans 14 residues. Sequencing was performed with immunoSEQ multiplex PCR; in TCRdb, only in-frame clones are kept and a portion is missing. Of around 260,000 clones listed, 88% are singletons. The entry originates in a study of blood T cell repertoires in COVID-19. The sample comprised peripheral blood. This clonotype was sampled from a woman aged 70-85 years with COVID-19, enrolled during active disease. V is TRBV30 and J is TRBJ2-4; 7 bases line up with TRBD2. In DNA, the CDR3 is TGTGCCTGGGGGACTACCATGACCAAAAACATTCAGTACTTC. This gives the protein CAWGTTMTKNIQYF.